What follows are 21 T cell receptor beta chains derived from one specimen sequenced in a study of technical replicates of blood from several donors. Sequencing was performed with immunoSEQ multiplex PCR; in TCRdb, only in-frame clones are kept and a portion is missing. This sample yields about 94,000 clones, of which 95% are seen a single time; around 0.21% belongs to the top ten. The material sequenced was T cells isolated from PBMCs. The receptor source for this set is a human donor in good health.

The chain joins TRBV11-3 to TRBJ2-1; TRBD2 might be the D (5 bases). CDR3 length: 14 residues. Trimming left V 2 bases short and J 4 bases short, with 9 bases between. The germline V gene has CDR1 SGHNT and CDR2 YENEEA. The CDR3 loop reads CASSLSGIYNEQFF. The CDR3 coding sequence is TGTGCCAGCAGCTTATCGGGGATTTACAATGAGCAGTTCTTC.

This rearrangement joins TRBV7-8 to TRBJ1-1, with 7 bases fitting TRBD1. J was trimmed by 0 bases and V by 1 base; bases with no gene match: 5. Germline CDR1 is SGHVS and CDR2 is FQNEAQ. CDR3 size: 16 residues. CDR3 in amino acids: CASSLVTGTMNTEAFF. The CDR3 region has the DNA TGTGCCAGCAGCTTAGTGACAGGGACCATGAACACTGAAGCTTTCTTT.

The genes are TRBV5-1 and TRBJ2-5, with 13 bases matching TRBD2. Germline assignment: CDR1 SGHRS and CDR2 YFSETQ. The CDR3 loop spans 16 amino acids. Germline trimming cut 4 bases from V and 5 bases from J; bases unmatched to any gene: 8. The CDR3 DNA follows: TGCGCCAGCAGCATTACTAGCGGGGGGGCCTTGGAGACCCAGTACTTC. This codes for CASSITSGGALETQYF.

The rearrangement joins TRBV6-5 to TRBJ1-5; D not resolved. This CDR3 is 14 amino acids long. Trimming left V 0 bases short and J 3 bases short, with 6 bases between. From germline, CDR1 is MNHEY and CDR2 SVGAGI. The CDR3 nucleotides are TGTGCCAGCAGTTACTCTTCTTACAATCAGCCCCAGCATTTT. It encodes CASSYSSYNQPQHF.

This sequence joins TRBV5-1 and TRBJ2-1; 11 nucleotides agree with TRBD1. This CDR3 has 18 residues. V was clipped by 2 bases and J by 7 bases; unmatched bases: 14. Germline CDR1 SGHRS, CDR2 YFSETQ. CDR3 loop: CASSLESRTGGFSNEQFF. Written as DNA, the CDR3 is TGCGCCAGCAGCTTAGAATCCAGGACAGGGGGCTTTTCGAATGAGCAGTTCTTC.

The chain has TRBV10-1 and TRBJ1-1; D is possibly TRBD1 (5 bases). V lost 8 bases and J 9 bases, leaving 16 bases between the germline ends. There are 12 residues in the CDR3. Germline V gives CDR1 WNHNN, CDR2 SYGVQD (reference sequence). CDR3 nucleotides: TGCGCCAGCGGTAGGCAGGGAGGTAAAGCTTTCTTT. Its protein product is CASGRQGGKAFF.

The chain carries TRBV2 and TRBJ1-1, with 8 bases matching TRBD1. Germline V gene lookup returns CDR1 SNHLY and CDR2 FYNNEI. Unmatched junction bases numbered 5, after V lost 7 bases and J lost 1 base. This CDR3 has 14 amino acids. CDR3 sequence: CASTTGGWNTEAFF. CDR3 in DNA: TGTGCCAGCACCACAGGGGGGTGGAACACTGAAGCTTTCTTT.

The V gene is TRBV14, the J gene TRBJ2-7, with D uncertain. Germline CDR1 is SGHDN and CDR2 is FVKESK. This CDR3 comprises 13 residues. V lost 3 bases to trimming and J lost 7 bases, with 13 bases between them. The CDR3 DNA follows: TGTGCCAGCAGCCAGGTCTTAACCGGGGAGCAGTACTTC. It codes for CASSQVLTGEQYF.

This chain uses TRBV2 with TRBJ2-1; 9 bases are shared with TRBD2. With 9 bases clipped from V and 3 bases from J, the junction kept 6 bases outside the gene matches. Germline V lookup: CDR1 SNHLY, CDR2 FYNNEI. CDR3 length: 14 residues. The CDR3 coding sequence is TGTGCCAGTCTAGCGGGGAGCCACTACAATGAGCAGTTCTTC. It yields the protein CASLAGSHYNEQFF.

The rearrangement joins TRBV28 to TRBJ2-1; D not certain. CDR1 and CDR2 (germline): MDHEN, SYDVKM. V was cut by 7 bases and J by 8 bases, with 18 bases left in between. This CDR3 contains 14 residues. CDR3 sequence: CASITNPSLDEQFF. The CDR3 DNA reads as TGTGCCAGCATCACTAATCCCTCGTTGGATGAGCAGTTCTTC.

This chain joins TRBV14 and TRBJ1-2; D unresolved. This CDR3 is 14 amino acids long. V lost 4 bases and J lost 5, with 14 bases in between. CDR1 is SGHDN, CDR2 FVKESK, per germline. In nucleotides, the CDR3 is TGTGCCAGCAGCCCCCTCGGGGAATCTTATGGCTACACCTTC. It specifies CASSPLGESYGYTF. The complete variable domain, with remaining parts taken from reference TRBV14 and TRBJ1-2, reads EAGVTQFPSHSVIEKGQTVTLRCDPISGHDNLYWYRRVMGKEIKFLLHFVKESKQDESGMPNNRFLAERTGGTYSTLKVQPAELEDSGVYFCASSPLGESYGYTFGSGTRLTVV.

This chain connects TRBV6-6 to TRBJ2-3; the D gene is possibly TRBD1 (6 bases). The germline CDR1 and CDR2 sequences are MNHNY and SVGAGI (reference sequence). This CDR3 is 14 amino acids long. V was cut by 3 bases and J by 3 bases, with 10 bases left in between. The CDR3 bases are TGTGCCAGCAGTTATCAGGACAGTACAGATACGCAGTATTTT. This translates into CASSYQDSTDTQYF.

The rearrangement links TRBV5-4 to TRBJ1-1; tentative D call: TRBD1 (6 bases). This CDR3 spans 14 amino acids. The V end lost 6 bases, the J end lost 0 bases, and 12 bases lay between the germline ends. Per germline, CDR1 SGHNT and CDR2 YYREEE (reference sequence). The CDR3 region is CASTRGGVNTEAFF. The CDR3, as DNA: TGTGCCAGCACCCGAGGGGGGGTGAACACTGAAGCTTTCTTT.

The chain employs TRBV12-5 and TRBJ2-1, with D possibly matching TRBD2 (6 bases). Trimming shortened V by 4 bases and J by 6 bases, and 13 bases separated the two germline ends. CDR1 LGHNT and CDR2 FRNRAP come from the germline V gene. This CDR3 has 14 residues. The CDR3 bases are TGTGCTAGTGGTTCAGGGACTGCTATCAATGAGCAGTTCTTC. Its protein product is CASGSGTAINEQFF.

The chain links TRBV14 to TRBJ1-1, with no clear D. Trimming cost V 0 bases and J 11 bases, with 19 bases left between them. The CDR3 is made up of 15 amino acids. Germline V gene sequence: CDR1 SGHDN, CDR2 FVKESK. The chain's CDR3 is CASSQDSWSGSEAFF. As DNA, the CDR3 is TGTGCCAGCAGCCAAGATAGCTGGTCCGGATCCGAGGCTTTCTTT.

This chain uses TRBV19 with TRBJ1-5, with D tentatively TRBD1 (6 bases). The germline V and J ends were trimmed by 4 bases and 0 bases, with 22 bases remaining between them. The CDR3 spans 19 residues. CDR1 LNHDA and CDR2 SQIVND come from the germline V gene (reference sequence). Here the CDR3 DNA reads TGTGCCAGTAGTACAGGGGCCGGGGCCCGCGGGTTTAGCAATCAGCCCCAGCATTTT. This codes for CASSTGAGARGFSNQPQHF.

The chain employs TRBV7-2 and TRBJ2-7, with 9 bases aligning to TRBD1. Germline trimming cut 1 base from V and 6 bases from J; bases unmatched to any gene: 13. Germline assignment: CDR1 SGHTA and CDR2 FQGNSA. The CDR3 loop spans 17 amino acids. The CDR3 sequence is CASSLDNGQGFPVEQYF. CDR3 nucleotide sequence: TGTGCCAGCAGCTTAGATAATGGACAGGGGTTCCCCGTCGAGCAGTACTTC.

CDR3 in amino acids: CAISDPPGPNQPQHF. For the CDR3, the DNA is TGTGCCATCAGTGATCCTCCAGGGCCCAATCAGCCCCAGCATTTT. V and J are TRBV10-3 and TRBJ1-5, with a tentative D call TRBD1 (5 bases). Trimming removed 3 bases at V and 3 bases at J, with 12 bases between. Per germline, CDR1 ENHRY and CDR2 SYGVKD. The CDR3 runs 15 residues.

The CDR3 nucleotides are TGTGCCAGCTCGGGACAGGAAGAGACCCAGTACTTC. Amino acids: CASSGQEETQYF. This chain connects TRBV28 to TRBJ2-5; TRBD1 aligns across 8 bases. The V gene end was trimmed by 8 bases and the J gene end by 3 bases; junction bases not matched to a gene: 2. Germline V lookup: CDR1 MDHEN, CDR2 SYDVKM. This CDR3 has 12 residues.

This chain links TRBV18 with TRBJ2-3, with 10 bases lining up with TRBD1. Looked up from germline, CDR1 is KGHSH and CDR2 is LQKENI. This CDR3 region has 15 residues. Trimming removed 6 bases from V and 3 bases from J; junction bases left unmatched: 6. CDR3 nucleotides: TGTGCCAGCTCGCTCGACAGGGGGCGTACAGATACGCAGTATTTT. Protein sequence: CASSLDRGRTDTQYF. Together with reference TRBV18 and TRBJ2-3, the CDR3 gives the full variable domain: NAGVMQNPRHLVRRRGQEARLRCSPMKGHSHVYWYRQLPEEGLKFMVYLQKENIIDESGMPKERFSAEFPKEGPSILRIQQVVRGDSAAYFCASSLDRGRTDTQYFGPGTRLTVL.

This clone appeared once. The chain links TRBV28 to TRBJ1-2; D might be TRBD1 (5 bases). V was clipped by 3 bases and J by 14 bases, with 16 bases between them. This CDR3 is 12 amino acids long. Germline CDR1 MDHEN, CDR2 SYDVKM. DNA of the CDR3: TGTGCCAGCAGTTTCGGGTCATCGACAGCGACCTTC. Translating it yields CASSFGSSTATF.